This paragraph covers one T cell receptor (beta chain) sequence. Many counts were recorded for this clonotype. What antigen it recognizes has not been identified. Base qualities are not provided; no much larger clone lies one nucleotide away. Receptors were amplified or captured by PCR. Sequencing instrument: Illumina HiSeq 2500. Molecular barcoding was employed in the preparation of TCR libraries, with unique molecular identifiers being used to normalize TCRbeta repertoire quantification. The raw public reads went through TCRdb reprocessing: fastp at Q25, MiXCR clone calling, in-frame beta chains kept. Rows matching on CDR3 protein sequence are summarized as one entry with the most common DNA and genes. The sample includes 600,000 to 800,000 distinct CDR3 sequences, with about an eighth observed a single time. The ten most abundant clones make up roughly 0.84% of the sample. What this sample's treatment or condition label stands for: allogeneic hematopoietic cell transplantation with graft depleted of TCRalphabeta T cells and CD19 B cells. TCRalphabeta/CD19-depleted allogeneic hematopoietic cell grafts were given to the transplant recipients, all of whom were children.

From the cysteine through the phenylalanine, the CDR3 covers 14 amino acids. CDR3 DNA is the only sequence kept; it has 42 bases, read in frame from the first base. Trimming removed 6 bases from V and 2 bases from J, leaving 10 bases between the germline ends. The data were taken from a study of T-cell reconstitution after alpha-beta-depleted transplantation in children (dated by TCRdb to between 2015 and 2016). About the investigation overall: T-cell immune reconstitution after TCRalphabeta/CD19-depleted allogeneic hematopoietic cell transplantation in children was quantitatively tracked in the study by means of TCR repertoire profiling. The paper's findings and limits, for the study overall: The high TCRbeta diversity at day 60 in some patients was ascribed to recipient T cells and intrathymic progenitors that had survived conditioning. About two months after transplant, the apparently early recovery of alphabetaT-cell counts reportedly depended on just several hundred clones that had expanded rapidly and came from non-depleted graft cells. The frequencies of hyperexpanded clones fell over the following months, and after one year, T-cell counts and TCRbeta diversity were mostly attributed to newly produced T cells.

The V and J genes are TRBV12-3 or TRBV12-4 and TRBJ2-2, with the D gene too uncertain to name. This TCR came from a girl aged 2 to 9 with congenital amegakaryocytic thrombocytopenia, due to receive a stem cell transplant. The source material was PBMCs, sampled before TCRalphabeta/CD19-depleted stem cell transplant. CDR3 sequence: CASSLQPNTGELFF. The sequenced DNA is TGTGCCAGCAGCTTACAGCCCAACACCGGGGAGCTGTTTTTT.